This T cell receptor beta chain stems from a study of cytomegalovirus exposure and HLA in healthy donors. The CDR3 covers 17 residues. This clone was seen a handful of times. Its antigen is currently unknown. Study-wide points: A missense variant in DCLRE1C was later tied to TCR beta V- and J-gene trimming. Per a prior analysis, the majority of TCR beta V segments were productive roughly 87% or roughly 30% of the time.

It was with 60 Vbeta and 13 Jbeta primers that the PCR ran. Sequencing used immunoSEQ multiplex PCR; TCRdb keeps in-frame clones, though not all of them. The table shows about 200,000 clones, with roughly 80% occurring only once. Sequencing used PBMCs. The sequence was collected from a woman between 50 and 59 years old in good health and CMV-seronegative. The chain uses TRBV21-1 and TRBJ1-2. TRBV21-1 is deemed a pseudogene. The CDR3 DNA reads as TGTGCCAGCAGCGCATCAGGGTACGGGGAGGGTAACTATGGCTACACCTTC. Residues: CASSASGYGEGNYGYTF.